The T cell receptor beta chain described here comes from a study of blood T cell repertoires in COVID-19. Study information: PBMCs, B-cell-depleted T cells, or T cells provided the cDNA or gDNA that made up the material.

As originally analysed: The assay estimated nucleated cells by amplifying reference gene primers. Using immunoSEQ multiplex PCR, the repertoire was profiled, and TCRdb retains in-frame clones only, with some absent. From that table come the V and J calls and clone size; the DNA was used to work out D and trimming. Here the sample spans under 50,000 clones, 70% to 90% being singletons. Per germline, CDR1 MDHEN and CDR2 SYDVKM. This CDR3 has 16 residues. V was clipped by 5 bases and J by 3 bases; unmatched bases: 12. Material: peripheral blood. The clonotype comes from a man aged 40-49 years with active COVID-19. The J gene is TRBJ2-7, the V gene TRBV28, with TRBD2 matching over 8 bases. The CDR3 DNA reads as TGTGCCAGCAGTCCCATCCCTAGCGGGTATCACTACGAGCAGTACTTC. Protein: CASSPIPSGYHYEQYF.